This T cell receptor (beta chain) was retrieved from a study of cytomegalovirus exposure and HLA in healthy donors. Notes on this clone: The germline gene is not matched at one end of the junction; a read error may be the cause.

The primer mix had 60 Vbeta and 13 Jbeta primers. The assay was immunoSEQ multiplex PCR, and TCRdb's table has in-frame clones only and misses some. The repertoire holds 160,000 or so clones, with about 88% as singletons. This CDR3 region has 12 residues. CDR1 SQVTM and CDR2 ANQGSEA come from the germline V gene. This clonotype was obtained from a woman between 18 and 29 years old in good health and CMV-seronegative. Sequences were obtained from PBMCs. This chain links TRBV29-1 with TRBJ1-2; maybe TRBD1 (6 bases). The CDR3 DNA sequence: TGCAGCGTTCAAGAACAGGGCTATGGCTACACCTTC. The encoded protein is CSVQEQGYGYTF. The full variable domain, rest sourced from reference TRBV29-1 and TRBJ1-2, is SAVISQKPSRDICQRGTSLTIQCQVDSQVTMMFWYRQQPGQSLTLIATANQGSEATYESGFVIDKFPISRPNLTFSTLTVSNMSPEDSSIYLCSVQEQGYGYTFGSGTRLTVV.